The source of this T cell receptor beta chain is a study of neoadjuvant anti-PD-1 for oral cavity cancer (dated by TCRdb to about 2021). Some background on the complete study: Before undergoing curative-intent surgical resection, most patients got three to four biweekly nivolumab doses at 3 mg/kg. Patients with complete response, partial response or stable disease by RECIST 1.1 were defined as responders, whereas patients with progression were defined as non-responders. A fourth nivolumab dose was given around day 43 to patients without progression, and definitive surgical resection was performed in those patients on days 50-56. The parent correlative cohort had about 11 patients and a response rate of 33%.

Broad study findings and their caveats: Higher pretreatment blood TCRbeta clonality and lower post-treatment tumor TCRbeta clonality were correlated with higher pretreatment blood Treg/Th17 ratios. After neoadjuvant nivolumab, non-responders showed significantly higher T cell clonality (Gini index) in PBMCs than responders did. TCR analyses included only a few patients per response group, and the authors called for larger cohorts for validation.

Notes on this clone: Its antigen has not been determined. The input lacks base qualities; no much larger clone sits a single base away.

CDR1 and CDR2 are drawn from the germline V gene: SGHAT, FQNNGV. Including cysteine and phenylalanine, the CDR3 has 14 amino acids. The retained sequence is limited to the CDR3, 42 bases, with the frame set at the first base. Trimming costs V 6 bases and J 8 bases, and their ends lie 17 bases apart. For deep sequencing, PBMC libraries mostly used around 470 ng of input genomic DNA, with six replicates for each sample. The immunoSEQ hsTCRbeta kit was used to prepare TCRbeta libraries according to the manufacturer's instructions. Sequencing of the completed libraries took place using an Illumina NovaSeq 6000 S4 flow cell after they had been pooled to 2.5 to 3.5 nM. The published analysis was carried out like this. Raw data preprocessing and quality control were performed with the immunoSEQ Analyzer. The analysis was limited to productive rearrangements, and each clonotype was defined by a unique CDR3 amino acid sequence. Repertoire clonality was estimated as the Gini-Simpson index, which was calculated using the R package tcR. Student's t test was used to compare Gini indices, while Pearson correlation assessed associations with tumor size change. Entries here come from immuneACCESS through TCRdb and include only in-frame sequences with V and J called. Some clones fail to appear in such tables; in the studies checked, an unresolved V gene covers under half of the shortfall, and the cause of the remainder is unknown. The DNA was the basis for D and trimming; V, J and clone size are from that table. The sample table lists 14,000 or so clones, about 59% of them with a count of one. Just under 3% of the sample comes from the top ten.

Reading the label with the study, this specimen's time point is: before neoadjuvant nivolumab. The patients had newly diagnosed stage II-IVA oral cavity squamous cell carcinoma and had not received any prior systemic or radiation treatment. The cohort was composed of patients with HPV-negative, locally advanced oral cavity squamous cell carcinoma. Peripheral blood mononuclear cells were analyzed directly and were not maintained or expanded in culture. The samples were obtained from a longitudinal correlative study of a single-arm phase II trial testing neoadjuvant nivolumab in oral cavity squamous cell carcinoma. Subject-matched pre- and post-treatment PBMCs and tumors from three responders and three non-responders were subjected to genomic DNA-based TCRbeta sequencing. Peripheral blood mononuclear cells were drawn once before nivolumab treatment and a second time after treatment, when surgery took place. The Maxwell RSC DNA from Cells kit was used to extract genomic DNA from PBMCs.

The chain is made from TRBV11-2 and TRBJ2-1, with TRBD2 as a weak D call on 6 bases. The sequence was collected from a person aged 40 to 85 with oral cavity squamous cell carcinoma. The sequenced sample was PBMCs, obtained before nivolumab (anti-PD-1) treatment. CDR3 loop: CASRFRRGGDEQFF. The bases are TGTGCCAGCAGGTTCCGTCGGGGAGGAGATGAGCAGTTCTTC.